This is a list of T cell receptor beta chains from one sample in a study of blood T cell repertoires in COVID-19. TCRdb keeps only in-frame clones here, not all; method: immunoSEQ multiplex PCR. The sample has about 88,000 clones; around nine tenths are singletons. Sequencing was carried out using peripheral blood. All receptors derive from a woman in her sixties or seventies with COVID-19, enrolled during active disease. Both conserved end residues are part of each CDR3. A D gene is named only where the DNA matches it firmly.

TRBV18	TRBJ1-4	.	CASSPLRGPNEKLFF
TRBV2	TRBJ2-3	.	CASSEGLSTDTQYF
TRBV18	TRBJ2-1	TRBD2	CASSPTSAGGMVNEQFF
TRBV5-1	TRBJ1-2	.	CASSLGTTNYGYTF
TRBV12-5	TRBJ2-5	TRBD1	CASGLGQGISETQYF
TRBV19	TRBJ2-1	TRBD2	CASSTGLDFYNEQFF
TRBV27	TRBJ2-7	TRBD1	CASSRTGGAYEQYF
TRBV5-1	TRBJ1-4	TRBD1	CASSGGQDEKLFF
TRBV9	TRBJ2-2	.	CASSSSGGTGELFF
TRBV11-2	TRBJ2-7	TRBD2	CASSLRPLTSPVEQYF
TRBV27	TRBJ2-3	.	CASSLSAVPSTDTQYF
TRBV7-7	TRBJ2-1	TRBD2	CASSTGTSLTEQFF
TRBV10-2	TRBJ2-4	.	CASRATGSKNIQYF
TRBV28	TRBJ1-2	.	CASTSGNYGYTF
TRBV12-3/TRBV12-4	TRBJ2-2	TRBD2	CASSYSGPGELFF
TRBV9	TRBJ2-7	.	CASSATGRAYEQYF
TRBV15	TRBJ1-1	.	CATSRDFMRGPNTEAFF
TRBV6-6	TRBJ1-6	TRBD1	CASSYYPTRDRGLGNNSPLHF
TRBV15	TRBJ2-7	.	CATSTRAGYPYEQYF
TRBV19	TRBJ1-5	TRBD1	CASSAQGYQPQHF
TRBV6-5	TRBJ1-1	.	CASSYNSRNTEAFF
TRBV7-2	TRBJ2-3	.	CASTEGWTAPDTQYF
TRBV7-6	TRBJ2-3	.	CASSFYGDTQYF